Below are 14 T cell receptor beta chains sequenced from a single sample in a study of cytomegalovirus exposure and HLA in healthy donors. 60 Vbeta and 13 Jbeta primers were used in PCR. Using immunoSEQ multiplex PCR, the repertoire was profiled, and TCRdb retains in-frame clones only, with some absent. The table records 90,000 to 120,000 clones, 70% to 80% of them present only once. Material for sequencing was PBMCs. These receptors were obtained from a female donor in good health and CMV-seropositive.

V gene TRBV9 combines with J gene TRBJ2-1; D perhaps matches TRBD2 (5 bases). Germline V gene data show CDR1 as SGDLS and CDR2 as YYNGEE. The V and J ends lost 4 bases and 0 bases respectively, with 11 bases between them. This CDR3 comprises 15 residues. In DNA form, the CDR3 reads TGTGCCAGCAGCCTTGGGAGCGGCTCCTACAATGAGCAGTTCTTC. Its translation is CASSLGSGSYNEQFF.

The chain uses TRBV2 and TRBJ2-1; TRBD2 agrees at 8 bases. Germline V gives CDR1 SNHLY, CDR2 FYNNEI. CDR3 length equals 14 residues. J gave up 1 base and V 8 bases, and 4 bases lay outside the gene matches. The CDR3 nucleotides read TGTGCCAGCGTGTCGGGAGGGTCCTACAATGAGCAGTTCTTC. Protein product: CASVSGGSYNEQFF.

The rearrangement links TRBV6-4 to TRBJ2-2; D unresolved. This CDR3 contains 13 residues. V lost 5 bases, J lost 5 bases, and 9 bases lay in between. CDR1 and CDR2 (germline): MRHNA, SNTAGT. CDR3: CASSQARTGELFF. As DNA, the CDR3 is TGTGCCAGCAGTCAGGCGAGAACCGGGGAGCTGTTTTTT.

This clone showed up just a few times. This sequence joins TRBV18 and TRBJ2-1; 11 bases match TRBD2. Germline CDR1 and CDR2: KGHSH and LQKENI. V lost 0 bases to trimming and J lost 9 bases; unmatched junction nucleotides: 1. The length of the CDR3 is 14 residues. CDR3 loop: CASSPPSGGAEQFF. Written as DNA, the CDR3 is TGTGCCAGCTCACCACCTAGCGGGGGGGCTGAGCAGTTCTTC.

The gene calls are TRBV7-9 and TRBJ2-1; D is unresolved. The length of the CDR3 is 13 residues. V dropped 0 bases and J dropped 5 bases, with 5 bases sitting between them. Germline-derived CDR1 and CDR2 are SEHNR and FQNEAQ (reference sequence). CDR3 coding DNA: TGTGCCAGCAGCTTAGCGTCCAACAATGAGCAGTTCTTC. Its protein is CASSLASNNEQFF.

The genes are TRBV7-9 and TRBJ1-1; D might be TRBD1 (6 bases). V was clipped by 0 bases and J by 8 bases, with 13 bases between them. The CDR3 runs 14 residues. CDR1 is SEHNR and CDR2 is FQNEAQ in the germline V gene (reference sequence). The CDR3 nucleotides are TGTGCCAGCAGCTTAGCGGCCCTGCAGGGGGAAGCTTTCTTT. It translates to CASSLAALQGEAFF.

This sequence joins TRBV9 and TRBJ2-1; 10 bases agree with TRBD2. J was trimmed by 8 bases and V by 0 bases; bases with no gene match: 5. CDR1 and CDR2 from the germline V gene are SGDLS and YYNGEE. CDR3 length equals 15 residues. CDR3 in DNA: TGTGCCAGCAGCGTAGGGCCTAGCGGGAGAGATGAGCAGTTCTTC. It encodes CASSVGPSGRDEQFF.

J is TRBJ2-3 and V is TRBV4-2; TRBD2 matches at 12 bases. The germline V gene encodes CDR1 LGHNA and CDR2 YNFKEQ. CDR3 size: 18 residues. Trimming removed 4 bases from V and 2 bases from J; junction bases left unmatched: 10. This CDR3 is CASSLTSGRSLNTDTQYF. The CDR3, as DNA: TGTGCCAGCAGCCTGACTAGCGGGAGAAGTTTGAACACAGATACGCAGTATTTT.

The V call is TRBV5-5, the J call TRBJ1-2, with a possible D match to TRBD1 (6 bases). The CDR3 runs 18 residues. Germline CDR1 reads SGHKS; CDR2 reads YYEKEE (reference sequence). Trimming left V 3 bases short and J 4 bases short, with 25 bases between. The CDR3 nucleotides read TGTGCCAGCAGCTCATCTAACCGACAGGTCCGGGTACTCTATGGCTACACCTTC. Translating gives CASSSSNRQVRVLYGYTF.

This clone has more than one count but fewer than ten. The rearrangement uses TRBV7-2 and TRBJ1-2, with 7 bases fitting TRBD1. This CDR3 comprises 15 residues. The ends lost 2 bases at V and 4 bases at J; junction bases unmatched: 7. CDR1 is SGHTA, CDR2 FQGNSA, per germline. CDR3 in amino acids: CASSLRQGGSYGYTF. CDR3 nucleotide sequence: TGTGCCAGCAGCTTACGACAGGGAGGTAGCTATGGCTACACCTTC.

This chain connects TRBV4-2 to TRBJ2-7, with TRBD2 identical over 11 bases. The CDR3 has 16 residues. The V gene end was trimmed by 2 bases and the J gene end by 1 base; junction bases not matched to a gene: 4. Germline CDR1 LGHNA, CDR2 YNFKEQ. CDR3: CASSQTSGGLSYEQYF. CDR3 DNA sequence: TGTGCCAGCAGCCAAACTAGCGGGGGACTATCCTACGAGCAGTACTTC.

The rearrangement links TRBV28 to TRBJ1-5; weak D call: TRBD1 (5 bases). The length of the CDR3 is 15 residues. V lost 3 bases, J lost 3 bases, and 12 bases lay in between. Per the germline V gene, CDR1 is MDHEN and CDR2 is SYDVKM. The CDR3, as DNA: TGTGCCAGCAGTTTCAAGGGGTCCTCCAATCAGCCCCAGCATTTT. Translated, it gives CASSFKGSSNQPQHF.

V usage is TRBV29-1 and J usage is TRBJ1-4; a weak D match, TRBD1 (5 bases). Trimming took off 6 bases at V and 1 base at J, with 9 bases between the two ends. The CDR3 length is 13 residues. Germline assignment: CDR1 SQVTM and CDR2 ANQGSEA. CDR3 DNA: TGCAGCGTCACAGGTCAAACTAATGAAAAACTGTTTTTT. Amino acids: CSVTGQTNEKLFF.

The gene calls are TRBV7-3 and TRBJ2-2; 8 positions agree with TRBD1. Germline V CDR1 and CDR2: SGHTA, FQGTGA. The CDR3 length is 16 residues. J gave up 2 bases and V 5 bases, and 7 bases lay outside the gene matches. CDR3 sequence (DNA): TGTGCCAGCAGCCCCCAGACAGGGGTAAACACCGGGGAGCTGTTTTTT. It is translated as CASSPQTGVNTGELFF.